One and the same sample provided the 16 T cell receptor beta chains below, sequenced in a study of T cell changes during pregnancy in multiple sclerosis. Libraries were prepared by immunoSEQ multiplex PCR; TCRdb keeps only in-frame clonotypes and omits some of them. Here the sample spans 20,000 to 30,000 clones, more than 75% being singletons. The sample consisted of CD4+ T cells from peripheral blood mononuclear cells, taken in the first trimester of pregnancy. These receptors were collected from a female donor in good health, enrolled as a control in a pregnancy study.

J is TRBJ2-3 and V is TRBV29-1; D perhaps matches TRBD1 (5 bases). This CDR3 has 13 amino acids. From germline, CDR1 is SQVTM and CDR2 ANQGSEA. Trimming took 1 base from V and 2 from J, leaving 7 bases between them. Here the CDR3 DNA reads TGCAGCGTTGAAGGACAGATCACAGATACGCAGTATTTT. As protein: CSVEGQITDTQYF.

The V call is TRBV2, the J call TRBJ1-2; D is unresolved. V lost 5 bases and J lost 0, with 7 bases in between. This CDR3 spans 13 amino acids. Germline lookup yields CDR1 SNHLY and CDR2 FYNNEI. As DNA, the CDR3 is TGTGCCAGCAGTACATATACTAACTATGGCTACACCTTC. This gives the protein CASSTYTNYGYTF.

V gene TRBV2 combines with J gene TRBJ1-5; 8 bases match TRBD1. With V trimmed by 1 base and J by 0 bases, 2 bases remained unmatched. This CDR3 contains 16 residues. Germline CDR1 is SNHLY and CDR2 is FYNNEI. CDR3: CASSEGTGSSNQPQHF. Written as DNA, the CDR3 is TGTGCCAGCAGTGAAGGGACAGGGAGTAGCAATCAGCCCCAGCATTTT.

The table lists this clone with a few counts. CDR3 protein: CASSYRENQPQHF. CDR3 DNA: TGTGCCAGCAGTTACAGGGAAAATCAGCCCCAGCATTTT. This chain joins TRBV27 and TRBJ1-5; D possibly corresponds to TRBD1 (6 bases). Trimming left V 4 bases short and J 4 bases short, with 8 bases between. Per germline, CDR1 MNHEY and CDR2 SMNVEV (reference sequence). This CDR3 has 13 amino acids.

The chain uses TRBV5-1 and TRBJ2-6; D is uncertain. This CDR3 comprises 17 residues. CDR1 and CDR2 from the germline V gene are SGHRS and YFSETQ. V was shortened by 0 bases and J by 2 bases, with 12 bases between the two germline ends. For the CDR3, the DNA is TGCGCCAGCAGCTTGGCGCCATTAGAGGCTGGGGCCAACGTCCTGACTTTC. Amino acid sequence: CASSLAPLEAGANVLTF. The full variable domain, its missing parts supplied by reference TRBV5-1 and TRBJ2-6, is KAGVTQTPRYLIKTRGQQVTLSCSPISGHRSVSWYQQTPGQGLQFLFEYFSETQRNKGNFPGRFSGRQFSNSRSEMNVSTLELGDSALYLCASSLAPLEAGANVLTFGAGSRLTVL.

The rearrangement links TRBV2 to TRBJ2-7, with 9 bases identical to TRBD1. Germline CDR1 is SNHLY and CDR2 is FYNNEI. The CDR3 sequence is 19 residues long. V shed 6 bases and J 5 bases; nucleotides not matched to a gene: 23. CDR3 region: CASRTPGTGTKTGRNEQYF. CDR3 in DNA: TGTGCCAGCAGAACCCCCGGGACAGGGACGAAAACAGGGAGGAACGAGCAGTACTTC.

This rearrangement joins TRBV25-1 to TRBJ1-1; 7 nucleotides match TRBD1. The CDR3 sequence is 14 residues long. The V segment lost 5 bases and the J segment 4 bases; nucleotides outside the gene matches: 7. CDR1 is MGHDK, CDR2 SYGVNS, per germline. This CDR3 is CASSHTGVFTEAFF. CDR3 DNA: TGTGCCAGCAGTCATACAGGGGTCTTCACTGAAGCTTTCTTT.

The rearrangement links TRBV7-2 to TRBJ1-5; 9 bases are shared with TRBD1. The CDR3 has 15 residues. V was pared by 6 bases and J by 3 bases, with 6 bases of the junction left unmatched. Germline V gene lookup returns CDR1 SGHTA and CDR2 FQGNSA. The chain's CDR3 is CASSPTGGFNQPQHF. In DNA, the CDR3 is TGTGCCAGCAGTCCGACAGGGGGGTTCAATCAGCCCCAGCATTTT.

V gene TRBV2 combines with J gene TRBJ1-4, with 8 bases lining up with TRBD1. The trim removed 3 bases at V and 4 bases at J, leaving 7 bases unmatched. The CDR3 runs to 16 residues. The germline V gene encodes CDR1 SNHLY and CDR2 FYNNEI. CDR3: CASSDGTGNYNEKLFF. For the CDR3, the DNA is TGTGCCAGCAGTGATGGGACAGGCAACTATAATGAAAAACTGTTTTTT.

The V gene is TRBV28, the J gene TRBJ2-4; 14 bases line up with TRBD2. The V and J ends lost 3 bases and 6 bases, in that order; junction bases with no gene match: 13. CDR3 length: 19 residues. Germline lookup yields CDR1 MDHEN and CDR2 SYDVKM. This CDR3 is CASSFSPTSGRAIGNIQYF. The CDR3 nucleotides are TGTGCCAGCAGTTTCAGCCCGACTAGCGGGAGGGCCATTGGAAACATTCAGTACTTC.

The chain carries TRBV27 and TRBJ2-1; 10 nucleotides match TRBD2. The CDR3 length is 16 residues. Germline assignment: CDR1 MNHEY and CDR2 SMNVEV (reference sequence). With V trimmed by 4 bases and J by 0 bases, 3 bases remained unmatched. The CDR3 DNA follows: TGTGCCAGCAGTTCCCCTAGCGGGAGCTCCTACAATGAGCAGTTCTTC. Translating it yields CASSSPSGSSYNEQFF.

This chain links TRBV11-2 with TRBJ2-1; D gene uncertain. This CDR3 is built from 15 residues. CDR1 is SGHAT, CDR2 FQNNGV, per germline. The V gene lost 3 bases and the J gene lost 0 bases, with 9 bases spanning the gap. This CDR3 is CASSFMISSYNEQFF. CDR3 coding DNA: TGTGCCAGCAGCTTTATGATTAGCTCCTACAATGAGCAGTTCTTC. Together with reference TRBV11-2 and TRBJ2-1, the CDR3 gives the full variable domain: EAGVAQSPRYKIIEKRQSVAFWCNPISGHATLYWYQQILGQGPKLLIQFQNNGVVDDSQLPKDRFSAERLKGVDSTLKIQPAKLEDSAVYLCASSFMISSYNEQFFGPGTRLTVL.

This chain joins TRBV2 and TRBJ2-7; no firm D call. CDR1 and CDR2 from the germline V gene are SNHLY and FYNNEI. The CDR3 covers 14 residues. The V and J ends lost 3 bases and 0 bases respectively, with 9 bases between them. The CDR3 DNA is TGTGCCAGCAGTGATCTGGTTAGCTCCTACGAGCAGTACTTC. Amino acid sequence: CASSDLVSSYEQYF.

The chain joins TRBV7-2 to TRBJ2-1; the match to TRBD2 covers 9 bases. V was pared by 2 bases and J by 7 bases, with 3 bases of the junction left unmatched. Germline V gene sequence: CDR1 SGHTA, CDR2 FQGNSA. The CDR3 runs to 14 residues. The CDR3 protein is CASSLILAGNEQFF. In DNA, the CDR3 is TGTGCCAGCAGCTTAATCCTAGCGGGGAATGAGCAGTTCTTC.

This clone has a single count. V gene TRBV9 combines with J gene TRBJ1-1; possibly TRBD1 for D (6 bases). The CDR3 is made up of 14 amino acids. Trimming left V 4 bases short and J 6 bases short, with 16 bases between. Per germline, CDR1 SGDLS and CDR2 YYNGEE. In DNA, the CDR3 is TGTGCCAGCAGCTTACAGGGTGGGATAGCTGAAGCTTTCTTT. It codes for CASSLQGGIAEAFF.

The V gene is TRBV7-2, the J gene TRBJ1-2; 9 bases map to TRBD1. Trimming took 4 bases from V and 2 from J; bases not matched to a gene: 14. Germline V gene lookup returns CDR1 SGHTA and CDR2 FQGNSA. This CDR3 is built from 18 residues. CDR3 nucleotide sequence: TGTGCCAGCAGCTCCGGCGGACAGGGGAGACTTAGAAACTATGGCTACACCTTC. This codes for CASSSGGQGRLRNYGYTF.